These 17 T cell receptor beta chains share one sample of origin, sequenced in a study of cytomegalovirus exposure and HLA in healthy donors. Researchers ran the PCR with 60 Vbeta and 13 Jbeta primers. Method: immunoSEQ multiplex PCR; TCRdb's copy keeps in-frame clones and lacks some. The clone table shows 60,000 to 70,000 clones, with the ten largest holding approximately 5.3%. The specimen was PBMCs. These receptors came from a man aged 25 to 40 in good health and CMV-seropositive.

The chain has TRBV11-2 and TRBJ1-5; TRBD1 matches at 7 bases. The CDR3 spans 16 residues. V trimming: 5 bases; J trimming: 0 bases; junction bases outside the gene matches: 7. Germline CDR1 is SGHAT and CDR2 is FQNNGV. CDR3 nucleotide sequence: TGTGCCAGCAGCCAAACAGGGGCGGTTAGCAATCAGCCCCAGCATTTT. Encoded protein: CASSQTGAVSNQPQHF.

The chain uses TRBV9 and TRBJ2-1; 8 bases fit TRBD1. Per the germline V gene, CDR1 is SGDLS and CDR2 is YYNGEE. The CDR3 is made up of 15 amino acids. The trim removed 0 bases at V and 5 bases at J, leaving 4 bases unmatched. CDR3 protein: CASSVGTGSDNEQFF. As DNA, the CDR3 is TGTGCCAGCAGCGTAGGGACAGGGTCCGACAATGAGCAGTTCTTC.

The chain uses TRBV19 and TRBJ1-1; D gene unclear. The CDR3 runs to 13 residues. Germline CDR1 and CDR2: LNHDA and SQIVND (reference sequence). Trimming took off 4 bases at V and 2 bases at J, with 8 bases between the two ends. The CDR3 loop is CASSKNRNTEAFF. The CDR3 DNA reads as TGTGCCAGTAGTAAGAACAGAAACACTGAAGCTTTCTTT.

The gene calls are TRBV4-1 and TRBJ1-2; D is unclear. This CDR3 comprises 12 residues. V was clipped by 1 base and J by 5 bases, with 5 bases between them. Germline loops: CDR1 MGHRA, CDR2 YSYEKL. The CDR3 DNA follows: TGCGCCAGCAGCCAAGCCAGTTATGGCTACACCTTC. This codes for CASSQASYGYTF.

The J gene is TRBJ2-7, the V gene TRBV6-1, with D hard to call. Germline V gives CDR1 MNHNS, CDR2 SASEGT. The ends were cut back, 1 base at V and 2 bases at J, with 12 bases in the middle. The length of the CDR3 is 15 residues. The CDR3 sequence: CASSEEVRSAYEQYF. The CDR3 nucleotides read TGTGCCAGCAGTGAAGAGGTGCGGAGCGCCTACGAGCAGTACTTC.

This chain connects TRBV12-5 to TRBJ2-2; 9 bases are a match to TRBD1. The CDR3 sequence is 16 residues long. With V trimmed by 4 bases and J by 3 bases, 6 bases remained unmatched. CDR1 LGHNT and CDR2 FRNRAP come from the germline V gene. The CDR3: CASGWGQGLYTGELFF. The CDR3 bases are TGTGCTAGTGGTTGGGGACAGGGTCTCTACACCGGGGAGCTGTTTTTT. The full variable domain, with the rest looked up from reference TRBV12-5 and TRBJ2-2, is DARVTQTPRHKVTEMGQEVTMRCQPILGHNTVFWYRQTMMQGLELLAYFRNRAPLDDSGMPKDRFSAEMPDATLATLKIQPSEPRDSAVYFCASGWGQGLYTGELFFGEGSRLTVL.

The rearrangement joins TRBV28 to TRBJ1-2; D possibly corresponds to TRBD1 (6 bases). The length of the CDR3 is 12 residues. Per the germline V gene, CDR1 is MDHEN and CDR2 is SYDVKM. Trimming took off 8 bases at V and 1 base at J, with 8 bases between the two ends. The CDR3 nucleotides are TGTGCCAGCGTACAGGGTAACTATGGCTACACCTTC. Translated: CASVQGNYGYTF.

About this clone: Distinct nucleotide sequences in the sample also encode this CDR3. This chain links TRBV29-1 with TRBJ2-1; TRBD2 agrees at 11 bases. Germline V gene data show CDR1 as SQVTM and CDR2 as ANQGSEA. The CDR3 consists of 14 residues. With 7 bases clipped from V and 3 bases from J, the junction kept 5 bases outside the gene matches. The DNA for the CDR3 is TGCAGCGGCCGTACTAGCGGGGGCTACAATGAGCAGTTCTTC. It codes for CSGRTSGGYNEQFF.

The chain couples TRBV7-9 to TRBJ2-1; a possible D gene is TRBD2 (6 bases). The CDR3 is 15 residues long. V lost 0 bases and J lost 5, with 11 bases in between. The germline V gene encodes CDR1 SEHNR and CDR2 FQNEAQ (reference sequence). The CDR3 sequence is CASSLARGVNNEQFF. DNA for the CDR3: TGTGCCAGCAGCTTAGCGCGGGGAGTGAACAATGAGCAGTTCTTC. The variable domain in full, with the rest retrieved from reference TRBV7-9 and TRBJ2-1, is DTGVSQNPRHKITKRGQNVTFRCDPISEHNRLYWYRQTLGQGPEFLTYFQNEAQLEKSRLLSDRFSAERPKGSFSTLEIQRTEQGDSAMYLCASSLARGVNNEQFFGPGTRLTVL.

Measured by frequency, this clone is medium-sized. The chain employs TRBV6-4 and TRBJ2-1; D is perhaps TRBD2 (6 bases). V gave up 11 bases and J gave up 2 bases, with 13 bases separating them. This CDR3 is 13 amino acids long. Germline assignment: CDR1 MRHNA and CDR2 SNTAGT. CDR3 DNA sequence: TGTGCCCCCGGGCGGACTACCTACAATGAGCAGTTCTTC. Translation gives CAPGRTTYNEQFF.

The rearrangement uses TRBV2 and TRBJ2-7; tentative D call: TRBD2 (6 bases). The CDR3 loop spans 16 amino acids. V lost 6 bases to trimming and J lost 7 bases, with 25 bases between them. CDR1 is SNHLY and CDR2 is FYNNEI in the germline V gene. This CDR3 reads CASRPFSDNWGREQYF. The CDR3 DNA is TGTGCCAGCAGACCTTTCAGCGACAACTGGGGGAGGGAGCAGTACTTC.

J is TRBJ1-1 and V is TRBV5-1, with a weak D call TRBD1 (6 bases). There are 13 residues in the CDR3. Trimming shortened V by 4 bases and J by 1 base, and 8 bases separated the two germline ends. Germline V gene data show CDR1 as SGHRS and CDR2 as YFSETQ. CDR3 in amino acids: CASSIGGNTEAFF. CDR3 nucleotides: TGCGCCAGCAGCATAGGGGGGAACACTGAAGCTTTCTTT.

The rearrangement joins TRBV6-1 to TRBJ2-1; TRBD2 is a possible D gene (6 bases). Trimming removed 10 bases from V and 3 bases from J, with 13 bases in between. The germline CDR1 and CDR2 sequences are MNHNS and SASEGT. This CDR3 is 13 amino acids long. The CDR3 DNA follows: TGTGCCACGGGGGACTTCCTCTACAATGAGCAGTTCTTC. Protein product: CATGDFLYNEQFF.

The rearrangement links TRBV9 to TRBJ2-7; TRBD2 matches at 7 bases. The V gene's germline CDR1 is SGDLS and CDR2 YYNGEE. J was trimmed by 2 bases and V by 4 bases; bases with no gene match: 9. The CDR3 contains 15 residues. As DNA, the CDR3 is TGTGCCAGCAGCCCCCGTTCTAGCGGAACCTACGAGCAGTACTTC. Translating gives CASSPRSSGTYEQYF.

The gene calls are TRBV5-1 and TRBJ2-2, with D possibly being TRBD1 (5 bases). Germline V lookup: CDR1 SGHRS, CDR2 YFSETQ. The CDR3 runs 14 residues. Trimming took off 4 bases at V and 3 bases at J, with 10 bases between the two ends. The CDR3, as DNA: TGCGCCAGCAGCAGGGGATCATACACCGGGGAGCTGTTTTTT. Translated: CASSRGSYTGELFF.

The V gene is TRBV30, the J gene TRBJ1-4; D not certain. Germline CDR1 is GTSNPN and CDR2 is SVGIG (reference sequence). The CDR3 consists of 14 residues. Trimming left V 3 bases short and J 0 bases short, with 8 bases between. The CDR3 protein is CAWRSLATNEKLFF. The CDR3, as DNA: TGTGCCTGGAGGTCACTTGCAACTAATGAAAAACTGTTTTTT.

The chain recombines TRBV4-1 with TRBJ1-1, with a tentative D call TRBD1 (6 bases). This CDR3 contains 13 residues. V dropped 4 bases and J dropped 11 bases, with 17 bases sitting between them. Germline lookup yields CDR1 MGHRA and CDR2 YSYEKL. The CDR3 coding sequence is TGCGCCAGCAGCCCAGAAGGTTGGCAGGGGGCTTTCTTT. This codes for CASSPEGWQGAFF.